This TCR beta chain was sequenced in a study of T cell repertoires in cytomegalovirus infection. Study results and caveats: The ex vivo response was dominated by HLA-C-restricted CMV-specific TCR beta clonotypes.

This clonotype has more than one count but fewer than ten. Its antigen is undetermined. TCRdb called the reads again in MiXCR, with one record for every CDR3 protein. The sample shows about 600,000 distinct CDR3 sequences, 20% to 25% of them seen only once. The receptor was isolated from a human donor in good health (CMV status not recorded). Some clones in this sample may be carry-over from other donors' samples. Source material: CD8+ T cells from PBMCs.

CDR3 protein: CASSQGGWTEAFF. CDR3 nucleotides: TGTGCCAGCAGCCAGGGAGGGTGGACTGAAGCTTTCTTT. The V call is TRBV14, the J call TRBJ1-1; no reliable D call. CDR1 SGHDN and CDR2 FVKESK come from the germline V gene. V shed 3 bases and J shed 5 bases, with 10 bases lying between them. The CDR3 has 13 amino acids.